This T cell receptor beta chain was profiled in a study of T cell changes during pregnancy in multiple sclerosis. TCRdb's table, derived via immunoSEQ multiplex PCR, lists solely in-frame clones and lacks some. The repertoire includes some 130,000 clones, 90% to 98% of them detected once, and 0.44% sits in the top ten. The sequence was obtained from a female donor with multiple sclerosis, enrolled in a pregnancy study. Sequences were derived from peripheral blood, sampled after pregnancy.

The chain's CDR3 is CASSAGTGDYEQYF. DNA of the CDR3: TGTGCCAGTAGTGCCGGGACAGGGGACTACGAGCAGTACTTC. The V gene is TRBV19, the J gene TRBJ2-7; 10 nucleotides line up with TRBD1. J lost 3 bases, V lost 5 bases, and 4 bases had no gene match. Germline CDR1 LNHDA, CDR2 SQIVND (reference sequence). The CDR3 runs 14 residues.